A selection of T cell receptor beta chains follows, all from one sample in a study of blood T cell repertoires in COVID-19. Sequencing was performed with immunoSEQ multiplex PCR; in TCRdb, only in-frame clones are kept and a portion is missing. The sample contains tens of thousands of clones, over 70% of which appear only once. Specimen: peripheral blood. All receptors come from a woman aged 60 to 75 with acute or convalescent COVID-19. The CDR3 runs from the conserved cysteine through the conserved F or W. Each record gives: clone size, V gene, D gene, J gene, CDR3 protein, CDR3 DNA. A D gene is named only where the DNA matches it firmly. Clone size appears in some rows only: once, few, many, or a class for an expanded clone.

size: NA; V: TRBV19; D: NA; J: TRBJ1-1; CDR3: CASSSGRGGTEAFF; DNA: TGTGCCAGTAGTTCCGGGAGGGGGGGCACTGAAGCTTTCTTT
size: NA; V: TRBV9; D: TRBD2; J: TRBJ2-3; CDR3: CASSPFQLAGGRADTQYF; DNA: TGTGCCAGCAGCCCCTTTCAACTAGCGGGGGGGAGGGCAGATACGCAGTATTTT
size: NA; V: TRBV4-1; D: TRBD1; J: TRBJ1-2; CDR3: CASSQGDRLYGYTF; DNA: TGCGCCAGCAGCCAAGGGGACAGGTTGTACGGCTACACCTTC
size: NA; V: TRBV12-5; D: TRBD2; J: TRBJ2-3; CDR3: CASGFYPGTSGLTDTQYF; DNA: TGTGCTAGTGGTTTCTATCCCGGGACTAGCGGCCTGACAGATACGCAGTATTTT
size: NA; V: TRBV29-1; D: NA; J: TRBJ1-1; CDR3: CSVNPGTLNTEAFF; DNA: TGCAGCGTTAACCCCGGGACATTGAACACTGAAGCTTTCTTT
size: NA; V: TRBV18; D: NA; J: TRBJ1-1; CDR3: CASSSPAGRTEAFF; DNA: TGTGCCAGCTCAAGTCCTGCGGGGAGGACTGAAGCTTTCTTT
size: NA; V: TRBV3-1/TRBV3-2; D: NA; J: TRBJ2-1; CDR3: CASSQDPVEQFF; DNA: TGTGCCAGCAGCCAAGATCCCGTTGAGCAGTTCTTC
size: NA; V: TRBV18; D: NA; J: TRBJ2-3; CDR3: CASSPRQATDTQYF; DNA: TGTGCCAGCTCACCAAGGCAGGCCACAGATACGCAGTATTTT
size: NA; V: TRBV4-2; D: NA; J: TRBJ1-3; CDR3: CASSQDSQGYENTIYF; DNA: TGTGCCAGCAGCCAAGATAGCCAGGGGTATGAAAACACCATATATTTT
size: NA; V: TRBV5-8; D: NA; J: TRBJ1-1; CDR3: CASSRRGMNTEAFF; DNA: TGTGCCAGCAGTCGAAGGGGGATGAACACTGAAGCTTTCTTT
size: NA; V: TRBV27; D: NA; J: TRBJ2-7; CDR3: CASSLTAQGGYEQYF; DNA: TGTGCCAGCAGTTTAACGGCCCAGGGGGGCTACGAGCAGTACTTC
size: NA; V: TRBV19; D: TRBD1; J: TRBJ2-1; CDR3: CASSMGTGYYNEQFF; DNA: TGTGCCAGTAGTATGGGGACAGGCTACTACAATGAGCAGTTCTTC
size: NA; V: TRBV7-9; D: NA; J: TRBJ1-1; CDR3: CASSLARLSEAFF; DNA: TGTGCCAGCAGCTTAGCGCGACTGTCTGAAGCTTTCTTT
size: NA; V: TRBV18; D: TRBD1; J: TRBJ2-2; CDR3: CASSPDRSTGELFF; DNA: TGTGCCAGCTCACCGGACAGGTCCACCGGGGAGCTGTTTTTT
size: once; V: TRBV5-1; D: TRBD1; J: TRBJ2-1; CDR3: CASSLGHRGRGEQFF; DNA: TGCGCCAGCAGCTTGGGGCACAGGGGGCGCGGTGAGCAGTTCTTC
size: NA; V: TRBV5-1; D: NA; J: TRBJ2-1; CDR3: CASSLLQGSYNEQFF; DNA: TGCGCCAGCAGCTTACTACAGGGCTCCTACAATGAGCAGTTCTTC
size: once; V: TRBV2; D: NA; J: TRBJ1-2; CDR3: CASSEGTRGGDYGYTF; DNA: TGTGCCAGCAGTGAAGGTACCCGGGGAGGGGACTATGGCTACACCTTC
size: NA; V: TRBV6-5; D: TRBD1; J: TRBJ1-5; CDR3: CASQTGGWRNQPQHF; DNA: TGTGCCAGCCAGACAGGGGGCTGGCGAAATCAGCCCCAGCATTTT
size: NA; V: TRBV7-8; D: NA; J: TRBJ2-3; CDR3: CASSFGYGTDTQYF; DNA: TGTGCCAGCAGCTTCGGGTACGGCACAGATACGCAGTATTTT
size: few; V: TRBV19; D: NA; J: TRBJ1-1; CDR3: CASSATMNTEAFF; DNA: TGTGCCAGTAGTGCTACTATGAACACTGAAGCTTTCTTT
size: NA; V: TRBV11-2; D: TRBD1; J: TRBJ2-2; CDR3: CASSRGTDRTGELFF; DNA: TGTGCCAGCAGCCGTGGGACAGACCGAACCGGGGAGCTGTTTTTT
size: NA; V: TRBV11-1; D: NA; J: TRBJ2-1; CDR3: CASSSRGRVNEQFF; DNA: TGTGCCAGCAGCTCGCGGGGGCGCGTCAATGAGCAGTTCTTC
size: NA; V: TRBV4-1; D: TRBD1; J: TRBJ2-7; CDR3: CASSRRQGGYYEQYF; DNA: TGCGCCAGCAGCCGTAGACAGGGGGGCTACTACGAGCAGTACTTC
size: NA; V: TRBV29-1; D: TRBD1; J: TRBJ1-2; CDR3: CSASRDSTYGYTF; DNA: TGCAGCGCAAGCCGGGACAGTACCTATGGCTACACCTTC
size: NA; V: TRBV2; D: NA; J: TRBJ1-2; CDR3: CASSKMADYGYTF; DNA: TGTGCCAGCAGTAAGATGGCAGATTATGGCTACACCTTC
size: NA; V: TRBV7-8; D: TRBD2; J: TRBJ2-1; CDR3: CASSPSGGSYNEQFF; DNA: TGTGCCAGCAGCCCTAGCGGCGGTTCCTACAATGAGCAGTTCTTC
size: once; V: TRBV10-1; D: TRBD2; J: TRBJ2-1; CDR3: CASSESLTSGEFF; DNA: TGCGCCAGCAGTGAGTCGTTGACTAGCGGTGAGTTCTTC
size: NA; V: TRBV10-1; D: NA; J: TRBJ1-6; CDR3: CASSSSYNSPLHF; DNA: TGCGCCAGCTCCAGCTCCTATAATTCACCCCTCCACTTT